The present T cell receptor (beta chain) was sequenced within a study of cytomegalovirus exposure and HLA in healthy donors. PCR was performed using 60 Vbeta and 13 Jbeta primers. Sequenced by immunoSEQ multiplex PCR; TCRdb stores in-frame clones only, minus some. The sample shows roughly 110,000 clones, approximately 84% of them seen only once. The CDR3 consists of 12 residues. V lost 4 bases to trimming and J lost 5 bases; unmatched junction nucleotides: 4. CDR1 is SQVTM, CDR2 ANQGSEA, per germline. The clonotype originates from a man younger than 45 in good health and CMV-seronegative. The chain links TRBV29-1 to TRBJ1-2; 7 bases line up with TRBD1. Sequencing was performed on PBMCs. The chain's CDR3 is CSVGVTGYGYTF. The CDR3, as DNA: TGCAGCGTTGGAGTGACAGGGTATGGCTACACCTTC.